This T cell receptor beta chain was profiled in a study of T cells in Graves' hyperthyroidism and ophthalmopathy. The TCR beta CDR3 regions underwent amplification using RNA transcripts as the source. An initial round of RT-PCR targeting the TCR CDR3 relied on the HTBI primer set. MiXCR, run by TCRdb on the multiplex PCR reads, gives a single entry per CDR3 protein. There are some 760,000 distinct CDR3 sequences in the sample; about 14% occur only once, and about a tenth lies in the top ten. The table lists this clonotype with a few counts. This receptor was taken from a woman aged 18-35 years with Graves' hyperthyroidism. Sequencing was done on a sample of blood.

CDR3: CSARGLYTSLLGTQYF. CDR3 DNA: TGCAGTGCTAGGGGGTTGTATACATCGTTACTAGGGACCCAGTACTTC. V gene TRBV20-1 combines with J gene TRBJ2-5, with a possible D match to TRBD2 (5 bases). Germline V gene data show CDR1 as DFQATT and CDR2 as SNEGSKA (reference sequence). V was shortened by 3 bases and J by 7 bases, with 24 bases between the two germline ends. There are 16 residues in the CDR3.